This note documents a single TCR beta chain sequence. What it binds is not known. The CDR3 runs to 12 residues. V lost 1 base and J lost 10, with 11 bases in between. Germline V lookup: CDR1 SGHNT, CDR2 YYREEE (reference sequence). The sample originates from a study of regulatory T cells in long-lasting Graves disease. On the study more broadly: Persistent cases took antithyroid drugs over 5 years and stayed TSH receptor antibody positive.

Libraries of TCR beta came from iRepertoire HTBI primers plus Arm-PCR of CDR3 regions. In TCRdb, the multiplex PCR reads were re-called with MiXCR into one record per CDR3 protein. The repertoire holds about 470,000 distinct CDR3 sequences, less than 25% seen once, with 6.5% to 10% in the top ten. The study's findings and limits: Persistent Graves' patients had lower TCR diversity than newly diagnosed ones.

The time point was: persistent/refractory GD, antithyroid drugs over 5 years with positive TRAb. Researchers made the TCR library from RNA that was extracted from PBMCs. By American Thyroid Association guidelines, Graves' disease was diagnosed in the cohort. As collected, the peripheral blood samples measured nine milliliters each and went into EDTA tubes. This TCR was recovered from a female donor with Graves disease. The chain uses TRBV5-4 and TRBJ1-2, with a weak D call TRBD1 (5 bases). Source: peripheral blood mononuclear cells (PBMCs), taken when the disease was refractory, from a patient treated with antithyroid drugs. CDR3 amino acids: CASSLRGHFYTF. Written as DNA, the CDR3 is TGTGCCAGCAGCTTGAGGGGTCATTTCTACACCTTC.